This TCR beta chain was sequenced in a study of shared clonotypes between healthy human individuals (dated by TCRdb to between 2020 and 2021). About the study as a whole: A couple of women and a few men aged 18 to 49 years were included in the cohort. To estimate repertoire size and how much clonotype sharing occurs between individuals, the study deeply sequenced the blood TCR repertoires of about five healthy adults. Different laboratories and diverse techniques were used to prepare libraries and sequence TCR repertoires, to increase sequencing depth and limit assay-specific biases. Per donor, leukapheresis produced somewhere between about 0.94 and 8.9 billion PBMCs. For each donor, CD4 naive and CD4 memory were each given three plates, CD8 naive was given two plates, and CD8 memory was given one plate.

The sample holds a few counts of this clone. It has no known antigen specificity. Base qualities are not provided; no much larger clone lies one nucleotide away. What the research found in general, with its limitations: Rarefaction of sorted-subset datasets indicated incomplete sequencing despite the large sequencing depth. Because the study included only a small number of donors, the genetic and exposure-history diversity represented was limited. Across a few donors, approximately 5% of naive CD4, roughly 3.3% of naive CD8, 2% to 2.5% of memory CD4, and under 0.45% of memory CD8 clonotypes were shared. Sampling was restricted to blood, and TCR repertoires in tissues likely differ from the TCR repertoires found in blood. Compared with non-shared clonotypes, clonotypes shared by all four sorted-subset donors had higher generation probabilities. Pairwise subsampling indicated that sequencing depth was expected to affect the degree of clonotype sharing among donors. Larger estimated clonotype richness was generally found for naive subsets than for memory subsets.

Using the deep immunoSEQ assay, multiplex PCR amplified TCR CDR3 regions from genomic DNA. Extracted genomic DNA from each cell subset was spread evenly across all wells of several immunoSEQ 96-well plates, with each plate serving as a replicate. For sorted subsets, 150 to 200 ng genomic DNA, equal to approximately 30,000 T cell genomes, was loaded into each replicate PCR. Purified libraries were measured with a Qubit 3.0 fluorometer, size-checked on a Bioanalyzer 2100, and measured again with the KAPA Library Quantification kit. Every immunoSEQ 96-well plate was sequenced on a dedicated single-read 150-cycle Illumina NextSeq 550 flow cell. Under the source paper's analysis protocol: Because the immunoSEQ output included only junctional sequences and no quality scores, the filtering could not be the same as the filtering used for full-length reads. To assign V/J genes and CDR3, sequences were annotated using PyIR, a Python wrapper for IgBLAST v1.9, with IMGT germline references. Reads were removed for weak V/J assignments (E-value above 1e-6), missing CDR3, stop codons, out-of-frame junctions, or ambiguous translated residues. A V3J clonotype was defined by an identical inferred V gene, J gene, and CDR3 amino acid sequence. Percentage overlap between repertoires was calculated by dividing the number of shared unique clonotypes by the size of the smaller repertoire. Three approaches were used to assess repertoire richness: RTK rarefaction, the Chao1 estimator, and Recon v2.1 estimates of unobserved clonotypes. OLGA was used to compute generation probabilities for all TCRbeta clonotypes that the gDNA method yielded from a handful of donors. Entries here come from immuneACCESS through TCRdb and include only in-frame sequences with V and J called. Some clones fail to appear in such tables; in the studies checked, an unresolved V gene covers under half of the shortfall, and the cause of the remainder is unknown. For V, J and clone size, that table is used; D and trimming come from the DNA. This sample lists 2 million to 2.5 million clones; more than 90% were detected once. Clones ranked in the top ten supply 0.1% to 0.15% of the sample.

The donors were healthy, HIV-negative adults who had no recently reported acute infections or vaccinations. All donors were Caucasian adults living in Nashville, Tennessee, USA. CD4+ T cells were enriched through magnetic negative selection, after which naive cells were positively selected on CD45RA and the remaining negative fraction served as the memory subset. Blood was obtained by leukapheresis, after which PBMCs were separated by Ficoll-Histopaque density gradient centrifugation and cryopreserved in liquid nitrogen vapor phase. Purity and quantity of every magnetically sorted T cell population were checked by analytical flow cytometry. From each sorted fraction, genomic DNA was isolated and quantified by UV absorbance on a Nanodrop 2000c. Specimen: naive CD4+ T cells sorted from blood. Sample cell subset or site, as interpreted from the label and publication: CD45RA+ positively selected. The receptor's source is a man younger than 35 in good health.

The CDR3 amino acid sequence is: CASSTRTGYTF. The nucleotides are TGTGCCAGCAGCACCAGGACGGGGTACACCTTC. This chain is built from TRBV11-2 and TRBJ1-2; no D gene can be assigned with confidence. There are 11 amino acids in the CDR3, from cysteine to phenylalanine inclusive. CDR3 DNA only is kept here, 33 bases in frame from base 1. CDR1 and CDR2, looked up from the germline V gene, are SGHAT and FQNNGV. The trim is 5 bases for V and 11 bases for J, with a gap of 12 bases between the germline ends.